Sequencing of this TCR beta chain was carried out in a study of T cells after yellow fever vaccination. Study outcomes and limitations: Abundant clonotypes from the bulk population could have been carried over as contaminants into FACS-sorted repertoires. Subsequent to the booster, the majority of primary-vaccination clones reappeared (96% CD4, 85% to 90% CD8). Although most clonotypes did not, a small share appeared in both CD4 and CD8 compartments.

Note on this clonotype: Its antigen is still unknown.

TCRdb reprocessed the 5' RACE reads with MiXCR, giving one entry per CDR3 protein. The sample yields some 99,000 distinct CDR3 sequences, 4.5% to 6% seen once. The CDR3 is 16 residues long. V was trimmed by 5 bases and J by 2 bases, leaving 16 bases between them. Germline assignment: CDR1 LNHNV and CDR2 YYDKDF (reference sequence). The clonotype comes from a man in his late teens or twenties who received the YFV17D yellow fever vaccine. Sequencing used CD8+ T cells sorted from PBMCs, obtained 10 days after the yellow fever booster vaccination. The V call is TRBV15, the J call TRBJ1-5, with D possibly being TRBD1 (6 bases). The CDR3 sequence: CATSSEGGSGNQPQHF. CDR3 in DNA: TGTGCCACCAGCTCGGAGGGGGGTTCTGGCAATCAGCCCCAGCATTTT.